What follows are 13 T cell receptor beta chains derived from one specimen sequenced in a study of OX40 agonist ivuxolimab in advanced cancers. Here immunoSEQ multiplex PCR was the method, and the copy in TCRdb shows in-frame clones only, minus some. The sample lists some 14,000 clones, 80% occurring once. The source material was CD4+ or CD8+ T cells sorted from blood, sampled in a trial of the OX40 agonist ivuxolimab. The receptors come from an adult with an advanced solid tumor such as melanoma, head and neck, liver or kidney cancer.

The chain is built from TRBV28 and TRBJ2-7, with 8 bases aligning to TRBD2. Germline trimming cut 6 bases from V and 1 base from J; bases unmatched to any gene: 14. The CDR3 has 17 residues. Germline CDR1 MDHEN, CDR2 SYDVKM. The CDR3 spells CASSYPTVAGGSYEQYF. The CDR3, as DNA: TGTGCCAGCAGCTACCCCACTGTGGCGGGAGGTTCCTACGAGCAGTACTTC.

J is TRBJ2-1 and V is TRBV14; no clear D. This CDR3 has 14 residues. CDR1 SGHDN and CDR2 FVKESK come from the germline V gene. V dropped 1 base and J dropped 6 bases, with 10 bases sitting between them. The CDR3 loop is CASSQAWPVNEQFF. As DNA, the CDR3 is TGTGCCAGCAGCCAAGCTTGGCCAGTCAATGAGCAGTTCTTC.

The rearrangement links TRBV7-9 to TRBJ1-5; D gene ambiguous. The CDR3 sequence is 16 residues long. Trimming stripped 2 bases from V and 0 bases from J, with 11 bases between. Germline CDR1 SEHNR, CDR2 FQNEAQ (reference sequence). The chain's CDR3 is CASSLFTGNSNQPQHF. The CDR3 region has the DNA TGTGCCAGCAGCTTATTTACGGGAAATAGCAATCAGCCCCAGCATTTT. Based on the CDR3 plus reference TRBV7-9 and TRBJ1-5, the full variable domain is DTGVSQNPRHKITKRGQNVTFRCDPISEHNRLYWYRQTLGQGPEFLTYFQNEAQLEKSRLLSDRFSAERPKGSFSTLEIQRTEQGDSAMYLCASSLFTGNSNQPQHFGDGTRLSIL.

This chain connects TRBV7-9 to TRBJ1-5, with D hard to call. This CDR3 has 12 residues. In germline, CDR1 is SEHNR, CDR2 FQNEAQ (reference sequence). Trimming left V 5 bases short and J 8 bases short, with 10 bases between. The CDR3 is CASSLDREPQHF. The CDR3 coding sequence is TGTGCCAGCAGCCTCGATCGAGAGCCCCAGCATTTT.

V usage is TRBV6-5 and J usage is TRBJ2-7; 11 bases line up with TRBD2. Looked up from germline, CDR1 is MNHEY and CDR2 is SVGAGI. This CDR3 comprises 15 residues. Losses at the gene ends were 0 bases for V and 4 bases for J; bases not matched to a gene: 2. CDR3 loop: CASSYSASGRYEQYF. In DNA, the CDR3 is TGTGCCAGCAGTTACTCGGCTAGCGGGAGGTACGAGCAGTACTTC.

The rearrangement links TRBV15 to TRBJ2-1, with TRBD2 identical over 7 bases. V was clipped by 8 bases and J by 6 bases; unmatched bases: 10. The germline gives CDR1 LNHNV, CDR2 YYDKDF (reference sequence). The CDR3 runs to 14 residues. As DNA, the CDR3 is TGTGCCACCGACACACTAGCGAGCCTCAATGAGCAGTTCTTC. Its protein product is CATDTLASLNEQFF.

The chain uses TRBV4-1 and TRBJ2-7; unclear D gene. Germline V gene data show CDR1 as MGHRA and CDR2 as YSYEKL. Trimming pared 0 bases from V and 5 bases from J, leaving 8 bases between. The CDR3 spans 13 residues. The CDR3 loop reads CASSQERFDEQYF. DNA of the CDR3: TGCGCCAGCAGCCAAGAACGGTTCGACGAGCAGTACTTC.

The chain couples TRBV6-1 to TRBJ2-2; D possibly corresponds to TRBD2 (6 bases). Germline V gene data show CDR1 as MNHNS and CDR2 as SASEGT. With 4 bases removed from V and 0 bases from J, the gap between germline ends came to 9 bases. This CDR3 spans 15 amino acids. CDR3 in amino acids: CASSVEGTNTGELFF. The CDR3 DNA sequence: TGTGCCAGCAGTGTGGAGGGGACGAACACCGGGGAGCTGTTTTTT.

The DNA of the CDR3 is TGTGCCAGCAGCCAAGGGGATAACTATGGCTACACCTTC. Translation gives CASSQGDNYGYTF. This rearrangement joins TRBV7-9 to TRBJ1-2; the D gene is possibly TRBD1 (5 bases). Germline loops: CDR1 SEHNR, CDR2 FQNEAQ (reference sequence). CDR3 length equals 13 residues. Trimming pared 5 bases from V and 1 base from J, leaving 8 bases between.

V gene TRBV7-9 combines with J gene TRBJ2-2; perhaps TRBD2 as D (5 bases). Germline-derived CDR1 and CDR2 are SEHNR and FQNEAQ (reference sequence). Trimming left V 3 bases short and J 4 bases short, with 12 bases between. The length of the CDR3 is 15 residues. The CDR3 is CASSFASPSTGELFF. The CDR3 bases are TGTGCCAGCAGCTTCGCTAGCCCGAGCACCGGGGAGCTGTTTTTT.

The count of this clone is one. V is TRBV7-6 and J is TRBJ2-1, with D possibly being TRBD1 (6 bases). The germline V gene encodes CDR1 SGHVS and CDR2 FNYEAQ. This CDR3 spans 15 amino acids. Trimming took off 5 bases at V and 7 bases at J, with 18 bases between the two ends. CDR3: CASSRTGFVGNEQFF. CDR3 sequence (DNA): TGTGCCAGCAGCCGAACAGGGTTTGTCGGGAATGAGCAGTTCTTC. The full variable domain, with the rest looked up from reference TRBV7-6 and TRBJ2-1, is GAGVSQSPRYKVTKRGQDVALRCDPISGHVSLYWYRQALGQGPEFLTYFNYEAQQDKSGLPNDRFSAERPEGSISTLTIQRTEQRDSAMYRCASSRTGFVGNEQFFGPGTRLTVL.

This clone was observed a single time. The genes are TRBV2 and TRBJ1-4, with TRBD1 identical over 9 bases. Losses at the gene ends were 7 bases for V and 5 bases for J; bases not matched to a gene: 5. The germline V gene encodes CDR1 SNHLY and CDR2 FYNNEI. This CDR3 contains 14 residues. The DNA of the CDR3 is TGTGCCAGCAATCTACAGGGGGCCAATGAAAAACTGTTTTTT. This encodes CASNLQGANEKLFF. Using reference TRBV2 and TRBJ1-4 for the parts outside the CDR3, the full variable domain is EPEVTQTPSHQVTQMGQEVILRCVPISNHLYFYWYRQILGQKVEFLVSFYNNEISEKSEIFDDQFSVERPDGSNFTLKIRSTKLEDSAMYFCASNLQGANEKLFFGSGTQLSVL.

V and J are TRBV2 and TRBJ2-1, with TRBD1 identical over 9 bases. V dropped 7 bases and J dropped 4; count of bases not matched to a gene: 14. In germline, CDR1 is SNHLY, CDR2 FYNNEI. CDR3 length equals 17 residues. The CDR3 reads CASIKGGQGGVYNEQFF. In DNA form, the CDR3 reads TGTGCCAGCATAAAAGGGGGACAGGGAGGGGTTTACAATGAGCAGTTCTTC.